Listed below are T cell receptor beta chains from one sample, sequenced in a study of blood T cell repertoires in COVID-19. The table came from immunoSEQ multiplex PCR; TCRdb's copy has only in-frame clones and leaves some out. Altogether approximately 62,000 clones are present, 70% to 90% being singletons, with the ten largest covering 1.4%. The sequencing sample was made of peripheral blood. All receptors come from a man in his 60s with acute or convalescent COVID-19. Both conserved end residues are part of each CDR3.

J gene | V gene | CDR3 protein
TRBJ2-5 | TRBV2 | CASSTSDYQETQYF
TRBJ2-5 | TRBV30 | CAWSVIGQGGTQYF
TRBJ1-3 | TRBV2 | CASSLNRETIYF
TRBJ2-2 | TRBV7-3 | CASSLDGVNTGELFF
TRBJ2-7 | TRBV3-1/TRBV3-2 | CASSQDRAYEQYF
TRBJ1-5 | TRBV6-5 | CASSIPRGGNQPQHF
TRBJ1-2 | TRBV3-1/TRBV3-2 | CASSQPGRPYGYTF
TRBJ1-3 | TRBV5-1 | CASSLAGGEPSGNTIYF
TRBJ2-1 | TRBV6-2/TRBV6-3 | CASSYGGGRIYEQFF
TRBJ1-6 | TRBV11-2 | CASSQGSNRGSPLHF
TRBJ1-2 | TRBV2 | CASSEDTYRYTF
TRBJ2-2 | TRBV3-1/TRBV3-2 | CASSQESDYLGELFF
TRBJ1-5 | TRBV19 | CASTSRGQGAGGNQPQHF
TRBJ1-2 | TRBV6-6 | CASSSGQGWNGYTF
TRBJ2-2 | TRBV24-1 | CATSDLGHKNTGELFF